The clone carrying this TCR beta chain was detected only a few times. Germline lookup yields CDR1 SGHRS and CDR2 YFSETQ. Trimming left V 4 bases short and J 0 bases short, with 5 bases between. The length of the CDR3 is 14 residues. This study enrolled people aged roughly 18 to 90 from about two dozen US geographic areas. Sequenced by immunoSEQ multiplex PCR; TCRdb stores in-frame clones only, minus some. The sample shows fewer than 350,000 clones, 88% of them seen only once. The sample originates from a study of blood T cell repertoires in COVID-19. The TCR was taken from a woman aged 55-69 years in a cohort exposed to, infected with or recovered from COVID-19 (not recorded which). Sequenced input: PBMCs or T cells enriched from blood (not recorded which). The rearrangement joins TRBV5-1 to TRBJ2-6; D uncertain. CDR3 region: CASSVGSGANVLTF. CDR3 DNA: TGCGCCAGCAGCGTCGGCTCTGGGGCCAACGTCCTGACTTTC.